A selection of T cell receptor beta chains follows, all from one sample in a study of tumor and adjacent non-tumor tissue in lung cancer. In TCRdb, the multiplex PCR reads were re-called with MiXCR into one record per CDR3 protein. The repertoire holds some 80,000 distinct CDR3 sequences, approximately 80% seen once, with 50% to 65% in the top ten. The sample was distant non-tumor lung tissue. All receptors derive from a man aged 60 to 69 with non-small cell lung cancer. CDR3s include the opening cysteine and the closing phenylalanine or tryptophan. Each record gives: D gene, V gene, J gene, clone size, CDR3 DNA, CDR3 protein. A D gene is named only where the DNA matches it firmly. Size tells how often a clone was seen (once, few, many) or the class of an expanded clone, and some rows leave it out.

D: -
V: TRBV6-6
J: TRBJ2-3
size: -
DNA: TGTGCCAGCAATGCCCAGGGACACACAGATACGCAGTATTTT
CDR3: CASNAQGHTDTQYF

D: -
V: TRBV6-1
J: TRBJ1-5
size: many
DNA: TGTGCCAGCAGTGAATACACAGGAAGCAATCAGCCCCAGCATTTT
CDR3: CASSEYTGSNQPQHF

D: -
V: TRBV6-2/TRBV6-3
J: TRBJ1-1
size: -
DNA: TGTGCCAGCAGATACCCCTACGGGAACACTGAGGGTTTCTTT
CDR3: CASRYPYGNTEGFF

D: -
V: TRBV6-1
J: TRBJ1-5
size: -
DNA: TGTGCCAACAGTCTCGGTCCCGGGGCAGGGTATAGCAATCAGCCCCAGCATTTT
CDR3: CANSLGPGAGYSNQPQHF

D: -
V: TRBV4-3
J: TRBJ2-3
size: -
DNA: TGCGCCAGTAGCCAAGATAGAACGGGCACCACGGATACGCAGTATTTT
CDR3: CASSQDRTGTTDTQYF

D: TRBD2
V: TRBV6-2/TRBV6-3
J: TRBJ2-7
size: -
DNA: TGTGCCAGCAGGCTAGCGGGACCCTACTCCTACGAGCAGTACTTC
CDR3: CASRLAGPYSYEQYF

D: -
V: TRBV12-3/TRBV12-4
J: TRBJ2-1
size: -
DNA: TGTGCCAGTGGGAGGGGGCCGGATGCATACAATGAGCAGTTCTTC
CDR3: CASGRGPDAYNEQFF

D: TRBD2
V: TRBV11-2
J: TRBJ2-7
size: -
DNA: TGTGCCAACAGCCCCCGGACTAGCGGGAGGGCATTGTGGGAGCAGTACTTC
CDR3: CANSPRTSGRALWEQYF

D: TRBD2
V: TRBV12-3/TRBV12-4
J: TRBJ2-2
size: -
DNA: TGTGCCAGCAGTTTACCCTGGGGGAGGGAGACCTGGGAGCTGTTTTTT
CDR3: CASSLPWGRETWELFF

D: -
V: TRBV5-6
J: TRBJ1-5
size: -
DNA: TGTGCCAGTAGCACCTACCAGGGAGGCAGGCAGCCCCAGCATTTT
CDR3: CASSTYQGGRQPQHF

D: -
V: TRBV12-3/TRBV12-4
J: TRBJ2-3
size: -
DNA: TGTGCCAGCACCCCCATTAGCACATGTACGCAGTATTTT
CDR3: CASTPISTCTQYF

D: TRBD2
V: TRBV6-2/TRBV6-3
J: TRBJ2-3
size: -
DNA: TGTGCCAGAAGTGACGATGGGTTACTAGCGGGGCTCAAAGATACGCAGTTTTTT
CDR3: CARSDDGLLAGLKDTQFF

D: -
V: TRBV6-2/TRBV6-3
J: TRBJ2-1
size: -
DNA: TGTGCAAGCAGCCTGGACATATCCTACAATGAGCAGTTCTTC
CDR3: CASSLDISYNEQFF

D: -
V: TRBV11-2
J: TRBJ1-5
size: few
DNA: TGTGCCAGCAGCCCCTCCCGTAATCAGCCCCAGCATTTT
CDR3: CASSPSRNQPQHF

D: -
V: TRBV6-2/TRBV6-3
J: TRBJ2-1
size: -
DNA: TGTACCAGCAGTTACTCCCCAGGTAGCGGAGTTTACAATGAGCAGTTCTTC
CDR3: CTSSYSPGSGVYNEQFF

D: -
V: TRBV11-3
J: TRBJ2-2
size: -
DNA: TGTGCCAGCAGCTTAGAAGCTTACACCGGAGAGCTGTTTTTT
CDR3: CASSLEAYTGELFF

D: -
V: TRBV5-6
J: TRBJ1-5
size: -
DNA: TGTACCAGCAGCTCTAAAGGGGATAGCCAGCCCCAGCATTTT
CDR3: CTSSSKGDSQPQHF

D: TRBD2
V: TRBV6-2/TRBV6-3
J: TRBJ2-2
size: once
DNA: TGTGCCAGCAGTTACCGAGGACTAGCGGGCGGCACCGCGGAGTTGTTTTTT
CDR3: CASSYRGLAGGTAELFF

D: -
V: TRBV11-2
J: TRBJ2-5
size: -
DNA: TGTGCCAGCAGCTTTGTGCAGGTCCAAGAGACCCAGTACTTC
CDR3: CASSFVQVQETQYF

D: -
V: TRBV11-2
J: TRBJ1-2
size: -
DNA: TGTGCCAGTAGCTCCCTTAGGGGCGGAGACTTCGGCTACACCTTC
CDR3: CASSSLRGGDFGYTF

D: -
V: TRBV29-1
J: TRBJ2-1
size: once
DNA: TGCAGCGTTGGAGAGAGGGCCCGGCCGGGGCTGCTCTTC
CDR3: CSVGERARPGLLF

D: -
V: TRBV20-1
J: TRBJ2-3
size: -
DNA: TGCAGTGCTCCCACGGCGAGTGCCATGTACCGCACAGATACGCAGTATTTT
CDR3: CSAPTASAMYRTDTQYF

D: -
V: TRBV5-1
J: TRBJ2-7
size: -
DNA: TGCGCCAGCTGCTCCGGGGTTACGGGGGAGCAGTACTTC
CDR3: CASCSGVTGEQYF

D: TRBD1
V: TRBV11-3
J: TRBJ1-6
size: -
DNA: TGTGCCAGCGGCGCCCGGGACAGATCACCCCTCCAGTTT
CDR3: CASGARDRSPLQF

D: -
V: TRBV21-1
J: TRBJ2-7
size: many
DNA: TGTGCCAGCAGCAATAAACGACGGGGGAAGTACTTC
CDR3: CASSNKRRGKYF

D: TRBD2
V: TRBV4-1
J: TRBJ2-1
size: -
DNA: TGCGCCAGCAGCCAAGAATCCGCTAGCGGGGGGGGTGAGCAATACTTC
CDR3: CASSQESASGGGEQYF

D: TRBD1
V: TRBV28
J: TRBJ1-4
size: -
DNA: TGTGCCAGCAGTCAACAGGGGGCCCTAAATGAAAAACTGTTTTTT
CDR3: CASSQQGALNEKLFF

D: -
V: TRBV11-2
J: TRBJ1-6
size: -
DNA: TGTGCCAGCAGCTTAGGAAGGGATAATAATACACCCCTCCACTTT
CDR3: CASSLGRDNNTPLHF

D: -
V: TRBV6-5
J: TRBJ2-5
size: -
DNA: TGTGCCAGCAGTGATACCGGGACCGAGGCCCAGTACTTC
CDR3: CASSDTGTEAQYF

D: -
V: TRBV29-1
J: TRBJ1-1
size: -
DNA: TGCATGTACCTTGAGAACACTGAAGCCTACTTT
CDR3: CMYLENTEAYF

D: -
V: TRBV20-1
J: TRBJ2-7
size: -
DNA: TGCAGTGGTATAATGACAGTCGGTGGAAACTACGAGCAGTACTTC
CDR3: CSGIMTVGGNYEQYF

D: -
V: TRBV7-2
J: TRBJ1-1
size: -
DNA: TGTGCCAGCAGCTGGGGACATCAGAACACTGAAGCTTTCTTT
CDR3: CASSWGHQNTEAFF

D: -
V: TRBV6-5
J: TRBJ1-4
size: -
DNA: TGTGCCTGCAGTTACTCGTCCATAGGGGAAAAACTGTTTTTT
CDR3: CACSYSSIGEKLFF

D: TRBD1
V: TRBV7-9
J: TRBJ1-1
size: -
DNA: TGTGCCAGCAGCACTTACAGGGGGCGAGGTGAAGCTTTCTTT
CDR3: CASSTYRGRGEAFF

D: -
V: TRBV10-2
J: TRBJ2-3
size: once
DNA: TGCGCCAGCAGAATTGGGAGCGGTCTGTACGATACACCGTATTTT
CDR3: CASRIGSGLYDTPYF

D: -
V: TRBV6-1
J: TRBJ1-1
size: -
DNA: TGTGCCAGCAGCTCCGCGGGGTCATGCACTGAAGTTTTCTTT
CDR3: CASSSAGSCTEVFF

D: -
V: TRBV11-2
J: TRBJ2-3
size: -
DNA: TGTGCCAGCTGGGTGAAGGGTGAGGGAGATACGCAGTATTTT
CDR3: CASWVKGEGDTQYF

D: -
V: TRBV29-1
J: TRBJ1-5
size: once
DNA: TGCAGCGTCGCCGGCATGGAGGGGCGACAGCCCCAGCATTTC
CDR3: CSVAGMEGRQPQHF

D: TRBD2
V: TRBV11-3
J: TRBJ2-2
size: -
DNA: TGTGCCAACAGCTCCCGGGGACCGGGAGGATACAGAGCCGGGGAGCTGCTTTTT
CDR3: CANSSRGPGGYRAGELLF

D: -
V: TRBV6-6
J: TRBJ1-2
size: many
DNA: TGTGCCAGCAGTTTGCAGGGGAAGCGCTATGGCTACACCTTC
CDR3: CASSLQGKRYGYTF

D: -
V: TRBV4-1
J: TRBJ2-6
size: -
DNA: TGCGCCAGCAGCCAAGTCCGTGGATTCATAGTAGGGGCCAACATCCTGAGTTTC
CDR3: CASSQVRGFIVGANILSF

D: TRBD1
V: TRBV12-3/TRBV12-4
J: TRBJ2-5
size: once
DNA: TGTACCAGCAGACACAGACAGGGGGCTGACCGAGAGACCCAGTACTTC
CDR3: CTSRHRQGADRETQYF

D: -
V: TRBV11-3
J: TRBJ2-1
size: once
DNA: TGTGCCAGCACCTATTCGATCTTGCAGTTCTTC
CDR3: CASTYSILQFF

D: -
V: TRBV12-3/TRBV12-4
J: TRBJ2-1
size: -
DNA: TGTACCAGCAGTTCAGTACAGATGAACAATGAGCAGTTCTTC
CDR3: CTSSSVQMNNEQFF

D: -
V: TRBV6-5
J: TRBJ1-2
size: -
DNA: TGTGCCAGCAGCACCCGGGATAGGGGGGTTTTGGATGGCTACACCTTC
CDR3: CASSTRDRGVLDGYTF